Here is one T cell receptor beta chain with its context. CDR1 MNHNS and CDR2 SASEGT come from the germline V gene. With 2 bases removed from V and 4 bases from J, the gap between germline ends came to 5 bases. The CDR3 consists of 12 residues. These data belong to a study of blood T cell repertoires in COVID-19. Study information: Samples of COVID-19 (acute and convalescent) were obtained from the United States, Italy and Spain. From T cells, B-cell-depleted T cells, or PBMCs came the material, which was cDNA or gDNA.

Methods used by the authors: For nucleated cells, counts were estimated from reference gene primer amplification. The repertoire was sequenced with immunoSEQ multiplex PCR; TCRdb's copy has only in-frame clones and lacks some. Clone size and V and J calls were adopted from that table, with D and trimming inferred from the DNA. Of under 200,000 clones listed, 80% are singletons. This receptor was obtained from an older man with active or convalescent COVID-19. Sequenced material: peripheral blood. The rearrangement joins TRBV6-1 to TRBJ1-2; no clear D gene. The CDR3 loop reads CASSESGYGYTF. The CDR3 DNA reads TGTGCCAGCAGTGAATCGGGCTATGGCTACACCTTC.